This T cell receptor (beta chain) was found in a study of blood T cell repertoires in COVID-19 (dated by TCRdb to the early 2020s). Describing the broader study: Samples covering the acute and convalescent phases of COVID-19 were provided by collaborators in the United States, Italy and Spain. The prospective study material was composed of cDNA or gDNA derived from T cells, B-cell-depleted T cells, or PBMCs. Deeply sampled blood TCRbeta repertoires from subjects exposed to, actively infected with, or recovered from COVID-19 were included in the dataset. The repertoires were released in a freely available public database intended as a resource for research on the immune response to SARS-CoV-2. Samples came from the ongoing ImmuneRACE study (first 160 participants) plus 1,254 subjects from 6 global collaborators. Sample metadata almost always included a de-identified subject ID, COVID-19 status, age in years and sex. Where HLA class I and class II types were available, the types were taken from metadata supplied by the sample provider, not from assay-based typing.

TCRbeta CDR3 regions were amplified from genomic DNA using the immunoSEQ Assay, a bias-controlled multiplex PCR. The paper's data handling went like this. The number of nucleated cells in each sample was estimated by amplification of reference gene primers within the assay. Sequence reads were collapsed and filtered to measure the absolute abundance of every unique TCRbeta CDR3 rearrangement. For each sample, productive Simpson clonality was calculated by taking the square root of Simpson's diversity index across productive rearrangements. TCRdb holds this immuneACCESS table with in-frame rearrangements only. Some clones are missing; in checked studies, unresolved V genes explain under half, and the rest has no known cause. V, J and clone size reflect that table, while D and trimming were determined from the DNA. This sample lists more than 300,000 clones; 90% were detected once. Clones ranked in the top ten supply roughly 3.9% of the sample.

Participants in the prospective study were enrolled through a virtual design, were aged roughly 18 to 100 years, and lived in roughly 25 United States geographic areas. Cohort assignment in the prospective study relied on participant-reported clinical history from a screening survey and a study questionnaire. Exposed participants had been in contact with someone with a PCR-confirmed or clinician-diagnosed COVID-19 case within 2 weeks of study entry. Mobile phlebotomists in the prospective study collected whole blood, serum and a nasopharyngeal or oropharyngeal swab from every participant. Over a roughly 2-month period, participants in the prospective study had the option of providing additional blood draws and questionnaires. Before DNA extraction, blood samples from the prospective study were shipped at room temperature or frozen. The CDR3 contains 13 residues, cysteine and phenylalanine counted. The sequence is cut down to CDR3 DNA, 39 bases in frame from base 1. V is shortened by 5 bases, J by 6 bases, and the region joining them spans 13 bases. Sequences SEHNR (CDR1) and FQNEAQ (CDR2) are obtained from the germline V gene (reference sequence).

Concerning this clone itself: The target of this receptor is not known. No per-base quality is available; no much larger clone lies one base away.

Paper-wide results and their limitations: How much clinical and demographic metadata was included differed by source and by participant, and the metadata was provided uncurated.

The sequenced material came from PBMCs or T cells enriched from blood (not recorded which). The chain is made from TRBV7-9 and TRBJ1-1; TRBD1 is a possible D gene, resting on 5 matching bases. The receptor was isolated from a young woman who had been exposed to COVID-19. The DNA reads TGTGCCAGCAGCCTAGTCCAGGGTGCTGAAGCTTTCTTT. The encoded protein is CASSLVQGAEAFF.